This TCR beta chain derives from a study of shared clonotypes between healthy human individuals. Study-level background: Used for every donor were three CD4 naive, three CD4 memory, two CD8 naive and one CD8 memory plate.

Study-wide results and limits: Of the naive CD4 clonotypes, about 5% were shared across a few donors.

Sequencing used immunoSEQ multiplex PCR; TCRdb keeps in-frame clones, though not all of them. The sample has some 2 million clones; about 94% are singletons. Germline V gene data show CDR1 as MGHRA and CDR2 as YSYEKL. V was trimmed by 3 bases and J by 3 bases, leaving 15 bases between them. There are 15 residues in the CDR3. Terminally differentiated effector memory CD45RA+ cells were excluded from the naive CD8 cells, which were CD45RO-negative and positively selected for CCR7. With respect to this clone: The antigen remains undetermined.

The specimen sequenced was naive CD8+ T cells sorted from blood. The origin of this receptor is a man between 18 and 35 years old in good health. The chain combines TRBV4-1 with TRBJ2-7; D gene ambiguous. The CDR3 sequence: CASSQSMHPSYEQYF. The CDR3 coding sequence is TGCGCCAGCAGCCAGAGTATGCACCCGAGCTACGAGCAGTACTTC.